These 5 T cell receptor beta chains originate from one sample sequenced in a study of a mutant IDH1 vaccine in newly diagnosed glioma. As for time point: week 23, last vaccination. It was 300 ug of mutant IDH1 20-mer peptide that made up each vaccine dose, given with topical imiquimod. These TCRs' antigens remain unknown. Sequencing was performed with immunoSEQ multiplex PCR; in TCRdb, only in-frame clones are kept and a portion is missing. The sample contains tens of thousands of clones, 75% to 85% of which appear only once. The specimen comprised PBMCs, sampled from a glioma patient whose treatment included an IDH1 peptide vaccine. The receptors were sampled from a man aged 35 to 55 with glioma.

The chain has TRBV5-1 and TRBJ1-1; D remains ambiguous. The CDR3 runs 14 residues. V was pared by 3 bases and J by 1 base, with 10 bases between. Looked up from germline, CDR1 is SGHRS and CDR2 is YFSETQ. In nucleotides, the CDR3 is TGCGCCAGCAGCTCCGGGAGCCAGAACACTGAAGCTTTCTTT. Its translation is CASSSGSQNTEAFF.

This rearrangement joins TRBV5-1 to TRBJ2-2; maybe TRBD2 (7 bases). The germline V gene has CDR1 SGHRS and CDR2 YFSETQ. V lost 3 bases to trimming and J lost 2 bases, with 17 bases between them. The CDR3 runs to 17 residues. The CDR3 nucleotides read TGCGCCAGCAGCTGGACGGCCGGGGGGCCCAACACCGGGGAGCTGTTTTTT. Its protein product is CASSWTAGGPNTGELFF.

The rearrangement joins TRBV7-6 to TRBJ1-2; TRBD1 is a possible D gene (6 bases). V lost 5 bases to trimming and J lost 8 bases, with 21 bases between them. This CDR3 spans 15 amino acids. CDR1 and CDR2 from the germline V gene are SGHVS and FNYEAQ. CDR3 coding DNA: TGTGCCAGCAGCCCACTCGGTGGGGGGCCAGGGGGCTACACCTTC. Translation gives CASSPLGGGPGGYTF.

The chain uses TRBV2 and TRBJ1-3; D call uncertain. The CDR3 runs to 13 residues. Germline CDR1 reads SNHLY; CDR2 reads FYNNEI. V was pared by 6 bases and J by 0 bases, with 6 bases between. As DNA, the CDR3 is TGTGCCAGCAGAGGTCCCTCTGGAAACACCATATATTTT. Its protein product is CASRGPSGNTIYF.

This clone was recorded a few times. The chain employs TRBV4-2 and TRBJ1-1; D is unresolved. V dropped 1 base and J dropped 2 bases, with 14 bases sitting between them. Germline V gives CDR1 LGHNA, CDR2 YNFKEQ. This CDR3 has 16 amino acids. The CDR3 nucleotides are TGTGCCAGCAGCCAAGTTAAGAGTAATTCAAACACTGAAGCTTTCTTT. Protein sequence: CASSQVKSNSNTEAFF.